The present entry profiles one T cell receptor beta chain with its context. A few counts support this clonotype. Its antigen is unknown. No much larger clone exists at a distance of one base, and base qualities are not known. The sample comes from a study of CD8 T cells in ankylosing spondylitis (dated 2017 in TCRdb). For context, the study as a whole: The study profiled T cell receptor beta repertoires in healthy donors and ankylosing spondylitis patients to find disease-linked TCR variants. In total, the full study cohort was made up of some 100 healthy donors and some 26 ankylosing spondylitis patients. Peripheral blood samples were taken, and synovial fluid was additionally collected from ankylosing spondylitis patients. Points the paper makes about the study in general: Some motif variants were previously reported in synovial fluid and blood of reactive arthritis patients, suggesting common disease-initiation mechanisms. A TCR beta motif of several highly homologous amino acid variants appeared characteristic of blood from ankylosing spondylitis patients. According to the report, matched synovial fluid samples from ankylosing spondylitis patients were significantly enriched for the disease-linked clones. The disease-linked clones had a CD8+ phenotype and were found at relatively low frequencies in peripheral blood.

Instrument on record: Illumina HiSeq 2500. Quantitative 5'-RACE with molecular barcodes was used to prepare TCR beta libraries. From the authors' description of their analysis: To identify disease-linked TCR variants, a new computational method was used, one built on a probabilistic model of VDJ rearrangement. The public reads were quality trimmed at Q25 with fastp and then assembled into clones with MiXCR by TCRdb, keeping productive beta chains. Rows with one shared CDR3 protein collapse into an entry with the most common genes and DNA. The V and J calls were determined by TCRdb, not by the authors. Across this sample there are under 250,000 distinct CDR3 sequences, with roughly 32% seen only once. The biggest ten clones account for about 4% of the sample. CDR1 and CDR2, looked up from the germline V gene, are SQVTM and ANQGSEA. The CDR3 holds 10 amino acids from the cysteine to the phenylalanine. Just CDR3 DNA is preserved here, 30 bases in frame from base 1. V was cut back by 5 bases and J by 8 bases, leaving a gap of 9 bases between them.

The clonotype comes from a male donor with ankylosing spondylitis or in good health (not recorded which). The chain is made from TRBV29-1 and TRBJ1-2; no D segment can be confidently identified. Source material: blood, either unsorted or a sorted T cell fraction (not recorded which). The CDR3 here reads CSVQASGYTF. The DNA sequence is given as TGCAGCGTTCAAGCCTCGGGCTACACCTTC.